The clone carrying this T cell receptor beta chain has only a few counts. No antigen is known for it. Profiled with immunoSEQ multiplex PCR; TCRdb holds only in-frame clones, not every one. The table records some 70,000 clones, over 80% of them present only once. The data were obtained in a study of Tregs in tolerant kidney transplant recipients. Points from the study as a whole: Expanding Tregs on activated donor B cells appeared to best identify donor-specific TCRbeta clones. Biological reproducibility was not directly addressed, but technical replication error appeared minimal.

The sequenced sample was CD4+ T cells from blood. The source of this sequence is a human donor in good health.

CDR3 residues: CASSLVMDRGFF. The CDR3 DNA reads as TGTGCCAGCAGCCTAGTAATGGATAGGGGGTTCTTC. The chain joins TRBV7-2 to TRBJ2-1; perhaps TRBD1 as D (5 bases). Germline-derived CDR1 and CDR2 are SGHTA and FQGNSA. Trimming removed 5 bases from V and 15 bases from J, with 17 bases in between. The CDR3 is 12 residues long.